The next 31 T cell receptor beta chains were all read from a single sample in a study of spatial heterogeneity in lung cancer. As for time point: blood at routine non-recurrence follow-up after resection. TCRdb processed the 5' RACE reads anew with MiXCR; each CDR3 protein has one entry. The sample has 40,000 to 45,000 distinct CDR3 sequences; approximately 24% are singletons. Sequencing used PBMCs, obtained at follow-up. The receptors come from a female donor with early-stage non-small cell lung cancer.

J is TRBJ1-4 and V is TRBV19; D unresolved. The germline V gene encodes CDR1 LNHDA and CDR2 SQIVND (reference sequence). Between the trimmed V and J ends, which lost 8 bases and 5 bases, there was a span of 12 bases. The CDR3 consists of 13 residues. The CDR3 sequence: CASGSTTNEKLFF. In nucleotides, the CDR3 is TGTGCCAGTGGGTCGACGACGAATGAAAAACTGTTTTTT. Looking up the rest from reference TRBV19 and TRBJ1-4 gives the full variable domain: DGGITQSPKYLFRKEGQNVTLSCEQNLNHDAMYWYRQDPGQGLRLIYYSQIVNDFQKGDIAEGYSVSREKKESFPLTVTSAQKNPTAFYLCASGSTTNEKLFFGSGTQLSVL.

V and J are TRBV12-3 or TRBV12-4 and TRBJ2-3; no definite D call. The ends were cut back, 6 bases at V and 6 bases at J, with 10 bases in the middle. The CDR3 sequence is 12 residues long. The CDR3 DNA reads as TGTGCCAGCAGCCGGCCCCCGGATACGCAGTATTTT. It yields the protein CASSRPPDTQYF.

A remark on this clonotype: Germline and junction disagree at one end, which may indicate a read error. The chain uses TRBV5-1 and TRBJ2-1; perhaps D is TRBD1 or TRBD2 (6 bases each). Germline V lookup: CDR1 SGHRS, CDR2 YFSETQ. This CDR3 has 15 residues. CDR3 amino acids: CASSSGASSCNEQFF. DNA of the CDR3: TGCGCCAGCAGCTCGGGGGCTAGCTCCTGCAATGAGCAGTTCTTC.

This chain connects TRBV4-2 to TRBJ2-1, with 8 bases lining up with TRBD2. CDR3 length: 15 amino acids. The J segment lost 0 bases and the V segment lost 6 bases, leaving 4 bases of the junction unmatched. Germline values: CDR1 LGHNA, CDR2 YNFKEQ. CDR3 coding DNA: TGTGCCAGCAGACTAGCGGCTAGCTCCTACAATGAGCAGTTCTTC. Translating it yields CASRLAASSYNEQFF.

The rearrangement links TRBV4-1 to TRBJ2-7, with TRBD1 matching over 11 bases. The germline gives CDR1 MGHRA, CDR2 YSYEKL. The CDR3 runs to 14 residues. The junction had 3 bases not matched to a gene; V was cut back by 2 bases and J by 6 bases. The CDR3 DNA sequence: TGCGCCAGCAGCCAATGGACAGGGGGCTCCGAGCAGTACGTC. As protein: CASSQWTGGSEQYV.

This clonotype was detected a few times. CDR3 sequence: CASSSTRTEQYF. As DNA, the CDR3 is TGTGCCAGCAGTTCGACTAGGACCGAGCAGTACTTC. The rearrangement uses TRBV2 and TRBJ2-7; D is possibly TRBD2 (6 bases). The CDR3 loop spans 12 amino acids. The V gene's germline CDR1 is SNHLY and CDR2 FYNNEI. V lost 5 bases, J lost 6 bases, and 11 bases lay in between.

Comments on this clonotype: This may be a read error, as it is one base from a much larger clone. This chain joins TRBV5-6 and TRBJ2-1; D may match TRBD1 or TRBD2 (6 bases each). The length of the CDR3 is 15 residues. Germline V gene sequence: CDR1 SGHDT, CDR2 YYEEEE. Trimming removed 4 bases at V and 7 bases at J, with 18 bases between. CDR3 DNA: TGTGCCAGCAGCCCGTGCGCTGGGGGGACAAATGAGCAGTTCTTC. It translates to CASSPCAGGTNEQFF.

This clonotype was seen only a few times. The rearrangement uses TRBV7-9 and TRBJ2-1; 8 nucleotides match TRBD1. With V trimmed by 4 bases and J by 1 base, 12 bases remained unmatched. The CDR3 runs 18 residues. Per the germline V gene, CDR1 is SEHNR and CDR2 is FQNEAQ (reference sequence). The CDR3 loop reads CASSSFRRTGSSYNEQFF. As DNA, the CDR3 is TGTGCCAGCAGCTCCTTCAGGCGGACAGGGAGTTCCTACAATGAGCAGTTCTTC.

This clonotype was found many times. The CDR3 bases are TGTGCCAGCTCACCCAAAGCGGGAGTACTAGATACGCAGTATTTT. It translates to CASSPKAGVLDTQYF. The chain recombines TRBV18 with TRBJ2-3; 8 bases are shared with TRBD2. The CDR3 runs 15 residues. Per the germline V gene, CDR1 is KGHSH and CDR2 is LQKENI. V dropped 3 bases and J dropped 5; count of bases not matched to a gene: 7.

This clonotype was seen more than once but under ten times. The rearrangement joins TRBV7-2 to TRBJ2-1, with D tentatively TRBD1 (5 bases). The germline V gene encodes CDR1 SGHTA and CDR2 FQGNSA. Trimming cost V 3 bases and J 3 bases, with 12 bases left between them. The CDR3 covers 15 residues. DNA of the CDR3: TGTGCCAGCAGCTTGCACAGGCTCATCTACAATGAGCAGTTCTTC. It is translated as CASSLHRLIYNEQFF.

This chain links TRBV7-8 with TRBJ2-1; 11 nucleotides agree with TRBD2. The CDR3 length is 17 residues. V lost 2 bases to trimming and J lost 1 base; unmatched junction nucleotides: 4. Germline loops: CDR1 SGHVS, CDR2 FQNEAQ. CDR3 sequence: CASSLRLAGFSYNEQFF. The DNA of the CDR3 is TGTGCCAGCAGCTTAAGACTAGCGGGGTTTTCCTACAATGAGCAGTTCTTC.

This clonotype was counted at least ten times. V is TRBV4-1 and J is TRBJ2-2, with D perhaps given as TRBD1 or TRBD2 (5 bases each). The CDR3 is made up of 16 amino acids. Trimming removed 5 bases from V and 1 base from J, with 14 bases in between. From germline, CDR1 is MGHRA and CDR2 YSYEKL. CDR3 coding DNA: TGCGCCAGCAGCTCTCTAAGGGGACGGAACACCGGGGAGCTGTTTTTT. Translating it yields CASSSLRGRNTGELFF.

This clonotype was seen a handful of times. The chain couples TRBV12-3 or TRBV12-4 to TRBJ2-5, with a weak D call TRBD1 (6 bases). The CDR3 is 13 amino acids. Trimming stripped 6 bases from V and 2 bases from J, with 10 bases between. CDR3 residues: CASSYTGQETQYF. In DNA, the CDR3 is TGTGCCAGCAGCTACACAGGGCAAGAGACCCAGTACTTC.

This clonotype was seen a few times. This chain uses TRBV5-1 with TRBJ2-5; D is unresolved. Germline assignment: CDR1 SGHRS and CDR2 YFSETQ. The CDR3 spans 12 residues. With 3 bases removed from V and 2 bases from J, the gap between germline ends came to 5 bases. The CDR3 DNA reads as TGCGCCAGCAGCTCTTCGCAAGAGACCCAGTACTTC. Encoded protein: CASSSSQETQYF.

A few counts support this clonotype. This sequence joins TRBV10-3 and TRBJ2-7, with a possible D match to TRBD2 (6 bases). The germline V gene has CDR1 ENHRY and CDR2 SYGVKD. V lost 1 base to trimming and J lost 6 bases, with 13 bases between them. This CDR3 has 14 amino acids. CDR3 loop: CAISEFREWVEQYF. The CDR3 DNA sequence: TGTGCCATCAGTGAGTTCCGGGAGTGGGTCGAGCAGTACTTC.

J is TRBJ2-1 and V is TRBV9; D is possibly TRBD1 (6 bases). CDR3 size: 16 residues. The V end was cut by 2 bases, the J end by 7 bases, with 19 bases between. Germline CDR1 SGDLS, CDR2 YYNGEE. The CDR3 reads CASSVASQGLGNEQFF. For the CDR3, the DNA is TGTGCCAGCAGCGTGGCGTCACAGGGTTTAGGAAATGAGCAGTTCTTC.

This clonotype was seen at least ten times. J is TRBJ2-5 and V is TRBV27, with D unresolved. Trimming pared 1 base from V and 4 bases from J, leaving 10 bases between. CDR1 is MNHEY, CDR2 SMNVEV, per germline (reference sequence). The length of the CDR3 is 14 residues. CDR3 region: CASSLLGAGETQYF. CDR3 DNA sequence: TGTGCCAGCAGTTTATTGGGCGCAGGAGAGACCCAGTACTTC.

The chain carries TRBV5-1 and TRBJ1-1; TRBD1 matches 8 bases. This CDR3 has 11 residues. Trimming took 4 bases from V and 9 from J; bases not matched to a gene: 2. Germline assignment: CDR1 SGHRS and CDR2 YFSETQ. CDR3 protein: CASSRTGQAFF. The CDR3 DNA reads TGCGCCAGCAGCCGGACAGGGCAAGCTTTCTTT.

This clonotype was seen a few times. As DNA, the CDR3 is TGCGCCAGCAGATCCGCGGCAACCACAGATACGCAGTATTTT. Its translation: CASRSAATTDTQYF. The genes are TRBV5-1 and TRBJ2-3, with D uncertain. V dropped 5 bases and J dropped 2 bases, with 12 bases sitting between them. CDR1 and CDR2 from the germline V gene are SGHRS and YFSETQ. The CDR3 length is 14 residues.

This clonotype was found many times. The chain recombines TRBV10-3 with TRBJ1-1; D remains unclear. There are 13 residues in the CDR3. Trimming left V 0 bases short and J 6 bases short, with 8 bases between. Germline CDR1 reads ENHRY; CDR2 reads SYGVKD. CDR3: CAISESRSSEAFF. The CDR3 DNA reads TGTGCCATCAGTGAGTCGCGGTCCTCTGAAGCTTTCTTT.

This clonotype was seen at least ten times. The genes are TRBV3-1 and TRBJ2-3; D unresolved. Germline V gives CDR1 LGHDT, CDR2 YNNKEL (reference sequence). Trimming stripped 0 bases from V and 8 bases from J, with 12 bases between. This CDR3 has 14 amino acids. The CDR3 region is CASSQDEEFLTQYF. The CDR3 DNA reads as TGTGCCAGCAGCCAAGACGAAGAATTCCTTACGCAGTATTTT.

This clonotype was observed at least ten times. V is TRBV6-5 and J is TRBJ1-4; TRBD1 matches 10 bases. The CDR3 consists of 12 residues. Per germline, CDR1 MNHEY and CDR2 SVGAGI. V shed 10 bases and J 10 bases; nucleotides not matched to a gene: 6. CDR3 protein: CATGTGEGKLFF. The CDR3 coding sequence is TGTGCCACCGGGACAGGGGAGGGAAAACTGTTTTTT.

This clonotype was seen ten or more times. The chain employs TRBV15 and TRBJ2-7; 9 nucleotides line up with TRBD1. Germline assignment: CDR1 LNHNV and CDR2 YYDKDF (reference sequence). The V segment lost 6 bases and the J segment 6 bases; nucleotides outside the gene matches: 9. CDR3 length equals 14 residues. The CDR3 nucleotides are TGTGCCACCAGTATACGGACAGGGGTTCCCGAGCAGTACGTC. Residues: CATSIRTGVPEQYV.

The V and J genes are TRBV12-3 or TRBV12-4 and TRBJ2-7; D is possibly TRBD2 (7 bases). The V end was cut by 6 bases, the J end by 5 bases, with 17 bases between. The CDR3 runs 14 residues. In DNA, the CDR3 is TGTGCCAGCAGCCGGGGGGCTAGCGGCCACGAGCAGTACGTC. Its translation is CASSRGASGHEQYV.

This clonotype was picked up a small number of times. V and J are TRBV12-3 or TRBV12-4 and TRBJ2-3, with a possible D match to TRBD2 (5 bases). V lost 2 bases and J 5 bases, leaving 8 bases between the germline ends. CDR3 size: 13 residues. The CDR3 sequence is CASSLLEGDTQYF. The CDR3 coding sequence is TGTGCCAGCAGTTTACTTGAGGGAGATACGCAGTATTTT.

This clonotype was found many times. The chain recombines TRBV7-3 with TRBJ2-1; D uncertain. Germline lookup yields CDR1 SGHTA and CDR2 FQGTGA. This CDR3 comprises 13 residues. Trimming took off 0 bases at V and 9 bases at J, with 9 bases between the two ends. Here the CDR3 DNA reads TGTGCCAGCAGCTTAACCCCGTTTGGTGAGCAGTTCTTC. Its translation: CASSLTPFGEQFF.

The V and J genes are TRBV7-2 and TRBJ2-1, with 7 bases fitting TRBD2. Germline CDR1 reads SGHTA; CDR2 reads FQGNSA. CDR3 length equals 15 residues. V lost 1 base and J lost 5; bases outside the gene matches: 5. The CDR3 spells CASSLVGRGHNEQFF. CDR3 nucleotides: TGTGCCAGCAGCTTAGTGGGGAGGGGACACAATGAGCAGTTCTTC.

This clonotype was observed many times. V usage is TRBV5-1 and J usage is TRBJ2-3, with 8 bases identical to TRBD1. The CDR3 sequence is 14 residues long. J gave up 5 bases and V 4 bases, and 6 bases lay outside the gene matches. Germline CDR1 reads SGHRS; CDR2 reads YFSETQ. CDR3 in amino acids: CASSAGGRGDTQYF. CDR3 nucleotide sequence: TGCGCCAGCAGCGCAGGGGGCCGGGGAGATACGCAGTATTTT. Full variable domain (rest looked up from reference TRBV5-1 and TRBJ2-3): KAGVTQTPRYLIKTRGQQVTLSCSPISGHRSVSWYQQTPGQGLQFLFEYFSETQRNKGNFPGRFSGRQFSNSRSEMNVSTLELGDSALYLCASSAGGRGDTQYFGPGTRLTVL.

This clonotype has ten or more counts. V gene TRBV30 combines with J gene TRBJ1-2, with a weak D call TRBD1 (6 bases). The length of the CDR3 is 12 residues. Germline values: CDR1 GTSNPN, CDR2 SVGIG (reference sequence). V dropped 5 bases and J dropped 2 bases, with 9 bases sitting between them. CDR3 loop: CAWSQGNYGYTF. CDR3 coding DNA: TGTGCCTGGTCCCAGGGGAACTATGGCTACACCTTC.

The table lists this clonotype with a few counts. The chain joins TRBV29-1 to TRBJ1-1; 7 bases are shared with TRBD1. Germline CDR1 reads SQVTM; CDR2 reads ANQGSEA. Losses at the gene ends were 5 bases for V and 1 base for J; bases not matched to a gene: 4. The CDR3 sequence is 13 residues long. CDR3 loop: CSVPGTANTEAFF. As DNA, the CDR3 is TGCAGCGTTCCCGGGACAGCGAACACTGAAGCTTTCTTT.

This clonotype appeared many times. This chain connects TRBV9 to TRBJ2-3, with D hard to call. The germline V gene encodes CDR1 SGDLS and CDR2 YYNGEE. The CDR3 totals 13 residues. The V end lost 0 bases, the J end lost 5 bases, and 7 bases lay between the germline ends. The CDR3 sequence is CASSVERGDTQYF. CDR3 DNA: TGTGCCAGCAGCGTAGAGCGTGGAGATACGCAGTATTTT.